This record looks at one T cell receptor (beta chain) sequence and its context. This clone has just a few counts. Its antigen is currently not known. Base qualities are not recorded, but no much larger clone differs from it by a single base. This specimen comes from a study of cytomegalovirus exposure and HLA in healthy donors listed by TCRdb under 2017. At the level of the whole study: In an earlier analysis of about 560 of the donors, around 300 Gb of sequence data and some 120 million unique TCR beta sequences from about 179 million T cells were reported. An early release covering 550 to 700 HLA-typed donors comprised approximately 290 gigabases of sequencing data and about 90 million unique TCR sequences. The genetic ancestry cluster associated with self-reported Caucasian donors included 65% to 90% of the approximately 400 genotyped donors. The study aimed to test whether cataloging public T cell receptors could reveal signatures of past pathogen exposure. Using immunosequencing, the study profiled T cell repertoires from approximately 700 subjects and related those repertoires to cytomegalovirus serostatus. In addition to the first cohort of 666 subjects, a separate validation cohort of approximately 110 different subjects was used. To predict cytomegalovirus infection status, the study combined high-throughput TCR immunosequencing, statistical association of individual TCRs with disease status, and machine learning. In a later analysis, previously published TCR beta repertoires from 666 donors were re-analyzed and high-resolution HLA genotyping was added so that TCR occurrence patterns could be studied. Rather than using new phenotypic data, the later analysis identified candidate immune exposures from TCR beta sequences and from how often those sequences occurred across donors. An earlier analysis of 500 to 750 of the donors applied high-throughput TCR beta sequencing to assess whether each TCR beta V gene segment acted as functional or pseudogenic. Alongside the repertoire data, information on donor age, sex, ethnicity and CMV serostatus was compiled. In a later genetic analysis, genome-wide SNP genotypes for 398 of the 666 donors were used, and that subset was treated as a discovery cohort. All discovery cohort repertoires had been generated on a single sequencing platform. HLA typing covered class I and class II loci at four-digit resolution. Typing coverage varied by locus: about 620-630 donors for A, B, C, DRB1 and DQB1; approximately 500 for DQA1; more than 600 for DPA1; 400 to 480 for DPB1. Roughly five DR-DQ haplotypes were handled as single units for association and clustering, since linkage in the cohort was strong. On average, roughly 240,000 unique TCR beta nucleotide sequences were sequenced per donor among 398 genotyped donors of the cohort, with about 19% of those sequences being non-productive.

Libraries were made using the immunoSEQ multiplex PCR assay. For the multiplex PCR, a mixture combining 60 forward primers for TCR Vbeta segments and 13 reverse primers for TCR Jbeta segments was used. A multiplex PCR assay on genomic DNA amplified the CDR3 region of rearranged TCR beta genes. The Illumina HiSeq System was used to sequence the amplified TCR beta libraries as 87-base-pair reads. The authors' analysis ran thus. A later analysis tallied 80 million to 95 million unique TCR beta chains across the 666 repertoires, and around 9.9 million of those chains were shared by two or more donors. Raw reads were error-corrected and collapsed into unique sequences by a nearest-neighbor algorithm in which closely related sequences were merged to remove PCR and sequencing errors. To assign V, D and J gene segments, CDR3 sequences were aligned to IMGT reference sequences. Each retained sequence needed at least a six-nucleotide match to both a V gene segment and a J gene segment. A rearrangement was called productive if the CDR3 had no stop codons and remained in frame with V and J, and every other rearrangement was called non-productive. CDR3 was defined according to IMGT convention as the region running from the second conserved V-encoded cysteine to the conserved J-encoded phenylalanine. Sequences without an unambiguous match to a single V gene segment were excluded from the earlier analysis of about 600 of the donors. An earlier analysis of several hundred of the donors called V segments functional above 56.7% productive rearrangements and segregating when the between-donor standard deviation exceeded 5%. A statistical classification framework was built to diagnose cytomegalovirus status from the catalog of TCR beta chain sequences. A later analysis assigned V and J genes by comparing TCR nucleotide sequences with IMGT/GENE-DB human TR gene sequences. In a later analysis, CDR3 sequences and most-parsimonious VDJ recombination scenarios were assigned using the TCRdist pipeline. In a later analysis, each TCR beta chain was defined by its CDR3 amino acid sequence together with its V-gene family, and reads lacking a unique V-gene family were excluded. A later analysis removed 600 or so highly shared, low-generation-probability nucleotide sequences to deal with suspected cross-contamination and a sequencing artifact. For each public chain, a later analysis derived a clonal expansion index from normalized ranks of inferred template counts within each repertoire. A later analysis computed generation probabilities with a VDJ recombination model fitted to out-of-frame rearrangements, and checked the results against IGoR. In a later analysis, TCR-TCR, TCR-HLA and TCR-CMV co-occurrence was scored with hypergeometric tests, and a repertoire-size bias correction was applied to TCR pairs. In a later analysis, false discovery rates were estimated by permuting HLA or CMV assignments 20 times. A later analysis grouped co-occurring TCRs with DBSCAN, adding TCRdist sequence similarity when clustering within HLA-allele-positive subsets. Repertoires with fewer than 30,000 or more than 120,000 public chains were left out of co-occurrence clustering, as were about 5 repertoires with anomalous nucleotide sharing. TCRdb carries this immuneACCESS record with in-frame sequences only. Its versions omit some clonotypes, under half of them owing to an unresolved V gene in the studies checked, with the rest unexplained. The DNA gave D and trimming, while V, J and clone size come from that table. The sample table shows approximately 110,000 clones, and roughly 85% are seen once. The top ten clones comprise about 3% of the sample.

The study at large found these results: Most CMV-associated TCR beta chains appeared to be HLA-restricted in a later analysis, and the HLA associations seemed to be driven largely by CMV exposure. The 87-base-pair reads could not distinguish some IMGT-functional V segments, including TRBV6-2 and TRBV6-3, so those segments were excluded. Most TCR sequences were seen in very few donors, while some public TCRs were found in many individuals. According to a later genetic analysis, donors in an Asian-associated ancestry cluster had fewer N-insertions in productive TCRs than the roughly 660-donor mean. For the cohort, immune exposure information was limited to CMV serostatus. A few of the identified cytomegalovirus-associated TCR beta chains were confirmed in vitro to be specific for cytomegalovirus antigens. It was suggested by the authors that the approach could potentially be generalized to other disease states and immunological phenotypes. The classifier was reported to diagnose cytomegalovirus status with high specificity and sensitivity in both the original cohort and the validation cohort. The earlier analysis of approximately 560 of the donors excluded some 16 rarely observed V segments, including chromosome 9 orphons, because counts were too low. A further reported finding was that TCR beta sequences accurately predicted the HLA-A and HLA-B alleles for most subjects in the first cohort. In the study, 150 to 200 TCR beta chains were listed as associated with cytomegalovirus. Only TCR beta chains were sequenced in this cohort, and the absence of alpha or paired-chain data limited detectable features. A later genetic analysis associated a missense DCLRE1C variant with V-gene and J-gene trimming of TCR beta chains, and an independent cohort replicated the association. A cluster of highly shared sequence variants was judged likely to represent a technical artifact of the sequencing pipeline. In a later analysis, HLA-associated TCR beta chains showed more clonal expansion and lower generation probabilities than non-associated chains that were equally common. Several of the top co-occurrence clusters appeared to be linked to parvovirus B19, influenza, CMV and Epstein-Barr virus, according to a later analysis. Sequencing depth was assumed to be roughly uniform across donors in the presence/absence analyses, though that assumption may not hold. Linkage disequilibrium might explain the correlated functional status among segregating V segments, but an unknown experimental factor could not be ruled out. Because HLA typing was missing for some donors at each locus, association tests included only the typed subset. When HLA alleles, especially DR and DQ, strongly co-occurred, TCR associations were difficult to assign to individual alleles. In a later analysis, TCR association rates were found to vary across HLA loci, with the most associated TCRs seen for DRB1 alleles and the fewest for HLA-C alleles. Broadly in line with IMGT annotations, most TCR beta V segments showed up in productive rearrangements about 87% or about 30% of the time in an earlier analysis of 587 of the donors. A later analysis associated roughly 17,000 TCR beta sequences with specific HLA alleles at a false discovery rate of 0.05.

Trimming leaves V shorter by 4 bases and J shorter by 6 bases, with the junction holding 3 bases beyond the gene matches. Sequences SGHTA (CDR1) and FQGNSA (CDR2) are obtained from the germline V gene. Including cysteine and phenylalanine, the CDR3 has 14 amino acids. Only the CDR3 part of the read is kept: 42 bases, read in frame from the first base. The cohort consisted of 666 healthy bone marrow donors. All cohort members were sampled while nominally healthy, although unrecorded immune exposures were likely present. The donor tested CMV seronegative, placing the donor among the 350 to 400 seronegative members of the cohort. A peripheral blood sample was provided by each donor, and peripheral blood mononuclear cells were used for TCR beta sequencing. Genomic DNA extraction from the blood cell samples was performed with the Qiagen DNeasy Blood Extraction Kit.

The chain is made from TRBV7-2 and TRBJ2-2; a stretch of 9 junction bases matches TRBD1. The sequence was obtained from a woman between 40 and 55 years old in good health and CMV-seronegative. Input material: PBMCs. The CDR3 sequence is CASSYDRGAGELFF. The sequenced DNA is TGTGCCAGCAGCTACGACAGGGGGGCCGGGGAGCTGTTTTTT.